The T cell receptor (beta chain) under discussion was sequenced for a study of blood T cell repertoires in COVID-19. Across the study: T cells, B-cell-depleted T cells, or PBMCs supplied cDNA or gDNA.

Participant-reported clinical history was the basis for cohort assignment. V lost 2 bases, J lost 4 bases, and 21 bases lay in between. This CDR3 spans 17 amino acids. CDR1 and CDR2 (germline): MNHNS, SASEGT. In the original analysis: Estimates of nucleated cell counts were drawn from the amplification of reference gene primers. Data came from immunoSEQ multiplex PCR; TCRdb stores just in-frame clones and leaves some out. That table gives V, J and clone size, and the DNA gave D and trimming. The sample holds about 180,000 clones, roughly 82% seen once. The TCR comes from a woman in her twenties or thirties who had recovered from COVID-19. What was sequenced was PBMCs or T cells enriched from blood (not recorded which). This chain uses TRBV6-1 with TRBJ2-7; weak D call: TRBD2 (8 bases). The CDR3 region has the DNA TGTGCCAGCAGTGAATATGGTAGCGGGACAGACCTATACGAGCAGTACTTC. It translates to CASSEYGSGTDLYEQYF.